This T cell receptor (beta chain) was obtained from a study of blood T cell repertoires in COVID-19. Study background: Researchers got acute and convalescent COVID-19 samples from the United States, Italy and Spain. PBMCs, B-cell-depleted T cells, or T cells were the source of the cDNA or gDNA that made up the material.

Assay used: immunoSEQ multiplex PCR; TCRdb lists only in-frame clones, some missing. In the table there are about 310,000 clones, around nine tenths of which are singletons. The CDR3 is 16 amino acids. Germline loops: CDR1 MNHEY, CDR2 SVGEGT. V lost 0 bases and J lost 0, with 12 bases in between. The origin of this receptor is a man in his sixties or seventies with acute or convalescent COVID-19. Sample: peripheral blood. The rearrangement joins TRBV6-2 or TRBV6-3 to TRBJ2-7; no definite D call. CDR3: CASSYSWRLSSYEQYF. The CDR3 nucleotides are TGTGCCAGCAGTTACTCCTGGAGATTGAGCTCCTACGAGCAGTACTTC.